The 18 T cell receptor beta chains reported below all come from one sample, sequenced in a study of identical twins. TCRdb re-derived calls from the 5' RACE reads in MiXCR, one entry per CDR3 protein. The sample lists about 520,000 distinct CDR3 sequences; roughly 21% were seen once. These data also formed part of another study, on T cells expressing NK-cell markers.

The sequencing sample was made of CD4+ T cells sorted from blood. These receptors originate from a woman under 30 in good health.

This clonotype has a handful of counts. The CDR3, as DNA: TGCAGCGTTGAAGGGGGCGCCGATACAGATACGCAGTATTTT. The encoded protein is CSVEGGADTDTQYF. V usage is TRBV29-1 and J usage is TRBJ2-3; D is perhaps TRBD1 (5 bases). CDR3 size: 14 residues. Germline V lookup: CDR1 SQVTM, CDR2 ANQGSEA. V dropped 1 base and J dropped 3 bases, with 11 bases sitting between them.

The sample holds a few counts of this clonotype. The chain is built from TRBV20-1 and TRBJ2-4, with 8 nucleotides matching TRBD1. V was clipped by 6 bases and J by 2 bases; unmatched bases: 6. The CDR3 loop spans 14 amino acids. Germline V lookup: CDR1 DFQATT, CDR2 SNEGSKA (reference sequence). Here the CDR3 reads CSATGGGPKNIQYF. DNA for the CDR3: TGCAGTGCAACAGGGGGTGGTCCCAAAAACATTCAGTACTTC.

The sample holds many counts of this clonotype. The rearrangement joins TRBV7-9 to TRBJ2-3; no definite D call. This CDR3 has 13 amino acids. CDR1 is SEHNR, CDR2 FQNEAQ, per germline (reference sequence). V was shortened by 0 bases and J by 4 bases, with 5 bases between the two germline ends. The CDR3 DNA is TGTGCCAGCAGCTTAGCCTGGGCAGATACGCAGTATTTT. Its translation: CASSLAWADTQYF.

This clonotype was found a few times. The J gene is TRBJ2-6, the V gene TRBV25-1, with D uncertain. Germline V gene lookup returns CDR1 MGHDK and CDR2 SYGVNS. V was trimmed by 4 bases and J by 0 bases, leaving 13 bases between them. This CDR3 contains 17 residues. CDR3 loop: CASSGSPGNSGANVLTF. The CDR3 DNA follows: TGTGCCAGCAGTGGGTCCCCCGGTAACTCTGGGGCCAACGTCCTGACTTTC.

This chain uses TRBV25-1 with TRBJ2-5, with 11 bases matching TRBD1. Germline V CDR1 and CDR2: MGHDK, SYGVNS. Germline trimming cut 2 bases from V and 1 base from J; bases unmatched to any gene: 6. The CDR3 has 17 residues. The CDR3 sequence is CASSENRGTGGQETQYF. CDR3 nucleotides: TGTGCCAGCAGTGAAAACAGGGGGACAGGGGGCCAAGAGACCCAGTACTTC.

This clonotype was seen repeatedly, ten times or more. This chain links TRBV4-3 with TRBJ2-5, with 9 bases matching TRBD2. Germline lookup yields CDR1 LGHNA and CDR2 YSLEER. CDR3 length: 18 amino acids. Germline trimming cut 0 bases from V and 6 bases from J; bases unmatched to any gene: 14. The CDR3 reads CASSQDLIGSGSFQTQYF. CDR3 DNA: TGCGCCAGCAGCCAAGATCTAATAGGTAGCGGGAGCTTTCAGACCCAGTACTTC.

Only a few counts were recorded for this clonotype. This chain links TRBV20-1 with TRBJ2-1; no definite D call. This CDR3 has 13 amino acids. The germline V and J ends were trimmed by 3 bases and 7 bases, with 13 bases remaining between them. From germline, CDR1 is DFQATT and CDR2 SNEGSKA (reference sequence). CDR3 sequence (DNA): TGCAGTGCTAGTATAGGGATTCTGAATGAGCAGTTCTTC. Protein: CSASIGILNEQFF.

This clonotype was recorded many times. CDR3 amino acids: CASKDGSTDTQYF. The CDR3 DNA sequence: TGCGCCAGTAAGGACGGCTCCACAGATACGCAGTATTTT. The chain is built from TRBV4-3 and TRBJ2-3, with no clear D. CDR3 length: 13 amino acids. Germline-derived CDR1 and CDR2 are LGHNA and YSLEER. V lost 9 bases and J lost 2, with 12 bases in between.

This clonotype has just a few counts. This chain uses TRBV3-1 with TRBJ2-7; D is unclear. Germline values: CDR1 LGHDT, CDR2 YNNKEL (reference sequence). Trimming shortened V by 0 bases and J by 1 base, and 22 bases separated the two germline ends. There are 19 residues in the CDR3. The CDR3 sequence is CASSQDTGGRNLVSYEQYF. CDR3 in DNA: TGTGCCAGCAGCCAAGATACTGGTGGCAGAAACTTAGTGTCCTACGAGCAGTACTTC.

The CDR3 DNA sequence: TGTGCCAGCAGTCCACATCCTAGCGGCAATGAGCAGTTCTTC. Translated, it gives CASSPHPSGNEQFF. This chain links TRBV12-3 or TRBV12-4 with TRBJ2-1, with 7 nucleotides matching TRBD2. The CDR3 covers 14 residues. The trim removed 5 bases at V and 6 bases at J, leaving 7 bases unmatched.

This clonotype was detected a few times. The chain couples TRBV5-1 to TRBJ2-1; no clear D gene. Germline V gene data show CDR1 as SGHRS and CDR2 as YFSETQ. V was pared by 4 bases and J by 4 bases, with 9 bases between. The CDR3 loop spans 13 amino acids. The CDR3 bases are TGCGCCAGCAGCGTCCTCCAATACAATGAGCAGTTCTTC. Translated, it gives CASSVLQYNEQFF.

This clonotype was detected only a few times. The chain combines TRBV25-1 with TRBJ1-5; D remains unclear. This CDR3 spans 12 amino acids. Trimming removed 7 bases from V and 1 base from J, with 5 bases in between. Germline CDR1 and CDR2: MGHDK and SYGVNS. Written as DNA, the CDR3 is TGTGCCAGCATTAGGAGCAATCAGCCCCAGCATTTT. Translating it yields CASIRSNQPQHF.

This clonotype was found a few times. The V and J genes are TRBV12-3 or TRBV12-4 and TRBJ1-2, with 7 bases identical to TRBD1. J was trimmed by 6 bases and V by 3 bases; bases with no gene match: 4. The CDR3 has 13 residues. DNA of the CDR3: TGTGCCAGCAGTTTTCAGGGGGGAGATGGCTACACCTTC. Its translation is CASSFQGGDGYTF.

The rearrangement joins TRBV27 to TRBJ1-1, with a weak D call TRBD1 (5 bases). Looked up from germline, CDR1 is MNHEY and CDR2 is SMNVEV (reference sequence). This CDR3 is 14 amino acids long. V was cut by 4 bases and J by 0 bases, with 9 bases left in between. In nucleotides, the CDR3 is TGTGCCAGCAGTTCCAGGGTAATGAACACTGAAGCTTTCTTT. Its translation is CASSSRVMNTEAFF.

This chain uses TRBV2 with TRBJ2-1, with TRBD1 matching 12 bases. This CDR3 region has 16 residues. Trimming cost V 5 bases and J 8 bases; bases outside gene matches: 10. Germline loops: CDR1 SNHLY, CDR2 FYNNEI. The CDR3 reads CASSRPTGQGAHEQFF. The CDR3 DNA sequence: TGTGCCAGCAGTCGACCCACGGGACAGGGGGCGCATGAGCAGTTCTTC.

The CDR3 DNA follows: TGTGCCAGCACCCCGTCATCAAGGGGGTCGTACAATGAGCAGTTCTTC. This sequence encodes CASTPSSRGSYNEQFF. The V gene is TRBV27, the J gene TRBJ2-1; D may be TRBD1 (6 bases). CDR3 length: 16 amino acids. The ends were cut back, 7 bases at V and 4 bases at J, with 20 bases in the middle. CDR1 MNHEY and CDR2 SMNVEV come from the germline V gene (reference sequence).

This clonotype was counted between two and nine times. This chain connects TRBV7-2 to TRBJ2-7; the match to TRBD2 covers 8 bases. Germline V gene lookup returns CDR1 SGHTA and CDR2 FQGNSA. J gave up 5 bases and V 0 bases, and 6 bases lay outside the gene matches. CDR3 length equals 15 residues. Here the CDR3 DNA reads TGTGCCAGCAGCTTAGCTACCAGCGGGAGTAACGAGCAGTACTTC. This translates into CASSLATSGSNEQYF. Drawing the rest from reference TRBV7-2 and TRBJ2-7, the complete variable domain is GAGVSQSPSNKVTEKGKDVELRCDPISGHTALYWYRQSLGQGLEFLIYFQGNSAPDKSGLPSDRFSAERTGGSVSTLTIQRTQQEDSAVYLCASSLATSGSNEQYFGPGTRLTVT.

The chain joins TRBV29-1 to TRBJ2-3, with TRBD1 as a possible D gene (6 bases). The germline V gene has CDR1 SQVTM and CDR2 ANQGSEA. Trimming stripped 8 bases from V and 4 bases from J, with 13 bases between. The CDR3 contains 12 residues. The CDR3 DNA sequence: TGCAGCCACAGGGAACGGGCAGATACGCAGTATTTT. Translation: CSHRERADTQYF.